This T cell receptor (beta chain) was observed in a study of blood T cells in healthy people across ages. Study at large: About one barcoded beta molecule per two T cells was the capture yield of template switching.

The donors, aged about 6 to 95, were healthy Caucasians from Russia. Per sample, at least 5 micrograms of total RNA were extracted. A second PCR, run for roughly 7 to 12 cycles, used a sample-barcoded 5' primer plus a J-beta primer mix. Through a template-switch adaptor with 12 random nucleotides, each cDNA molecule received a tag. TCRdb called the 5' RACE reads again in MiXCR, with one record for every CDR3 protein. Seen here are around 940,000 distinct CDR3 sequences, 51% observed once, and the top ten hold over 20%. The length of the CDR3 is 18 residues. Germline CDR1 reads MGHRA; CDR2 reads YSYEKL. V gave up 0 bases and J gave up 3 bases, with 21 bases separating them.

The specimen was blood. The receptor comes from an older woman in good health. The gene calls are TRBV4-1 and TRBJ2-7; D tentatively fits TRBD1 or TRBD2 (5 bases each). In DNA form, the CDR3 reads TGCGCCAGCAGCCAAGAAGGTCCCGGGACGGGGAGATACTACGAGCAGTACTTC. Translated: CASSQEGPGTGRYYEQYF.